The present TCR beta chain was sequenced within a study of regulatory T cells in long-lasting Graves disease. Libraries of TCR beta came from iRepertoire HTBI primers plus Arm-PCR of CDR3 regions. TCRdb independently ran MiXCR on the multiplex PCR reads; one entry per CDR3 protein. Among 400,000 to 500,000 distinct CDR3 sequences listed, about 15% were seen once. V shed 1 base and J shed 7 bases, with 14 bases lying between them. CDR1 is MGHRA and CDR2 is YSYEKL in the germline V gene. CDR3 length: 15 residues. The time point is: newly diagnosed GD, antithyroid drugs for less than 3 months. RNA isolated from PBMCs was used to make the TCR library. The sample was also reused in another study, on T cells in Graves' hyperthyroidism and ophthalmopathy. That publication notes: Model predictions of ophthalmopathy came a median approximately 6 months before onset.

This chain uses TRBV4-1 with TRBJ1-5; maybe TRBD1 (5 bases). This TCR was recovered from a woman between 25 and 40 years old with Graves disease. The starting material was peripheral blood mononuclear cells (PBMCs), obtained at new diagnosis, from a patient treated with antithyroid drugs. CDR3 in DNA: TGCGCCAGCAGCCAAGGACAGACGGGACGGCAGCCCCAGCATTTT. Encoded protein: CASSQGQTGRQPQHF.